The table lists the clone carrying this T cell receptor beta chain with many counts. V was pared by 6 bases and J by 1 base, with 10 bases between. The CDR3 has 13 residues. CDR1 and CDR2 from the germline V gene are SGHAT and FQNNGV. This sample stems from a study of T cells in Graves' hyperthyroidism and ophthalmopathy. Amplified TCR beta CDR3 regions derived from RNA transcripts. First-round RT-PCR targeting the TCR CDR3 was performed with the HTBI primer set. TCRdb re-derived calls from the multiplex PCR reads in MiXCR, one entry per CDR3 protein. In the table there are more than 300,000 distinct CDR3 sequences, roughly 14% of which are singletons. The definition of stable Graves' hyperthyroidism was no ophthalmopathy progression within 18 months. Newly diagnosed patients aged 18 to 65 had hyperthyroidism of under 2 months' duration.

The source of this sequence is a woman aged 60 to 75 with Graves' hyperthyroidism. Source material: blood. This chain links TRBV11-2 with TRBJ2-7; D unclear. The CDR3 region is CASSFGPSYEQYF. The CDR3 region has the DNA TGTGCCAGCAGTTTCGGGCCATCCTACGAGCAGTACTTC.